These 4 T cell receptor beta chains share one sample of origin, sequenced in a study of regulatory T cells in long-lasting Graves disease. To make TCR beta libraries, researchers used iRepertoire HTBI primers and Arm-PCR of CDR3 regions. TCRdb analysed the multiplex PCR reads with MiXCR anew, one entry per CDR3 protein. The sample consists of fewer than 500,000 distinct CDR3 sequences, 15% to 20% of them appearing once. The time point is: newly diagnosed GD, antithyroid drugs for less than 3 months. Preparation of the TCR library used RNA extracted from PBMCs. The same sample was also studied in work on T cells in Graves' hyperthyroidism and ophthalmopathy.

The sequences come from peripheral blood mononuclear cells (PBMCs), collected at new diagnosis, from a patient treated with antithyroid drugs. The receptors come from a middle-aged man with Graves disease.

This clonotype has at least ten counts. The rearrangement joins TRBV12-3 or TRBV12-4 to TRBJ2-3; D unresolved. Trimming removed 0 bases from V and 5 bases from J, with 21 bases in between. The CDR3 consists of 18 residues. The CDR3 reads CASSLAPVRLLRGDTQYF. As DNA, the CDR3 is TGTGCCAGCAGTTTAGCGCCGGTTCGTCTCCTCCGCGGAGATACGCAGTATTTT.

This clonotype was found many times. The DNA for the CDR3 is TGCGCCAGCAGCTTGGCCCCACCTCTCACAGATACGCAGTATTTT. This codes for CASSLAPPLTDTQYF. The V call is TRBV5-1, the J call TRBJ2-3; D is unresolved. Germline V gene sequence: CDR1 SGHRS, CDR2 YFSETQ. The CDR3 runs to 15 residues. Trimming left V 0 bases short and J 2 bases short, with 10 bases between.

This sequence joins TRBV25-1 and TRBJ1-2; 12 bases line up with TRBD1. The CDR3 sequence is 15 residues long. The germline V gene encodes CDR1 MGHDK and CDR2 SYGVNS. With V trimmed by 4 bases and J by 6 bases, 6 bases remained unmatched. The CDR3 sequence is CASSAGQGASHGYTF. The DNA of the CDR3 is TGTGCCAGCAGTGCGGGACAGGGGGCATCTCATGGCTACACCTTC.

This clonotype has ten or more counts. V and J are TRBV28 and TRBJ2-7; 8 nucleotides agree with TRBD1. The germline gives CDR1 MDHEN, CDR2 SYDVKM. The CDR3 sequence is 14 residues long. Trimming cost V 6 bases and J 6 bases; bases outside gene matches: 10. The CDR3 spells CASRTSGGGREQYF. The CDR3 coding sequence is TGTGCCAGCAGAACCTCAGGGGGCGGACGCGAGCAGTACTTC.